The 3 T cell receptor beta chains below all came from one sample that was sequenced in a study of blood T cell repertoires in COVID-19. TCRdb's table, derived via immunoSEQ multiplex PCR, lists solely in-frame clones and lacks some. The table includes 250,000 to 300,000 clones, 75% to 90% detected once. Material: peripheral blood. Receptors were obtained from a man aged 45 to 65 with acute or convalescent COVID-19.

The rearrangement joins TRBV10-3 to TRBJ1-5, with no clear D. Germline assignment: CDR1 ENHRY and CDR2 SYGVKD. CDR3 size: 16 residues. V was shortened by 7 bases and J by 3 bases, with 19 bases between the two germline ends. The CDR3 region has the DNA TGTGCCATCACCAAAATCGGTGAGGGAACCAATCAGCCCCAGCATTTT. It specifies CAITKIGEGTNQPQHF.

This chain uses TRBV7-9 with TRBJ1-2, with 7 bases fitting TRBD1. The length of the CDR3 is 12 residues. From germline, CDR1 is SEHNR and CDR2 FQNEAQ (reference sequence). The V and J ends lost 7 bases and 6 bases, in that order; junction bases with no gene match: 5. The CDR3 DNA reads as TGTGCCAGCACCTCGACAGGGCATGGCTACACCTTC. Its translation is CASTSTGHGYTF.

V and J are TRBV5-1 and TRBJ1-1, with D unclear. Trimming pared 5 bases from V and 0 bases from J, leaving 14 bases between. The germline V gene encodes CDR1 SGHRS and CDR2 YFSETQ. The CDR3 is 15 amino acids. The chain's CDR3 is CASRGGDSLNTEAFF. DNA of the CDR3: TGCGCCAGCAGGGGCGGGGATAGCCTGAACACTGAAGCTTTCTTT.